This T cell receptor beta chain was recorded in a study of sequential checkpoint blockade in melanoma. This clone has a single count. Sequenced by immunoSEQ multiplex PCR; TCRdb stores in-frame clones only, minus some. The data show 18,000 or so clones, 56% seen once. CDR3 length: 16 amino acids. Germline V CDR1 and CDR2: MNHEY, SVGAGI. Trimming cost V 0 bases and J 0 bases, with 12 bases left between them. Indicated treatment: randomized to nivolumab then ipilimumab (arm A) or the reverse (arm B). The receptor comes from a human donor with melanoma. The chain combines TRBV6-5 with TRBJ2-7, with a tentative D call TRBD1 (5 bases). Sequenced here: CD8+ T cells sorted from blood (inferred from file names), sampled from a patient given nivolumab and ipilimumab in sequence. The CDR3 here is CASSYSWGRSSYEQYF. The CDR3 region has the DNA TGTGCCAGCAGTTACTCGTGGGGCAGGAGCTCCTACGAGCAGTACTTC.